Sequencing of this T cell receptor beta chain was carried out in a study of OX40 agonist ivuxolimab in advanced cancers. For the study at large: Ivuxolimab is a fully human IgG2 antibody that activates OX40 (CD134). The group had a mean age of roughly 56 years, ranged from roughly 23 to 85, and was 82.7% male. Whole-study results and caveats: Averaging showed that CD8+ T cells had more expanded clones than CD4+ did.

The assay was immunoSEQ multiplex PCR, and TCRdb's table has in-frame clones only and misses some. The sample carries tens of thousands of clones, 86% recorded once. As to this clone: Its target is unknown.

Germline CDR1 MDHEN, CDR2 SYDVKM. CDR3 length: 16 residues. With 5 bases clipped from V and 0 bases from J, the junction kept 7 bases outside the gene matches. Exclusion applied to patients with autoimmune disease history or systemic immunosuppression. The rearrangement links TRBV28 to TRBJ1-3, with TRBD1 identical over 7 bases. This receptor was identified in an adult with an advanced solid tumor such as melanoma, head and neck, liver or kidney cancer. Sequencing used CD4+ or CD8+ T cells sorted from blood, obtained in a trial of the OX40 agonist ivuxolimab. DNA of the CDR3: TGTGCCAGCAGTCTCCCGGACAGGCTCTCTGGAAACACCATATATTTT. It is translated as CASSLPDRLSGNTIYF.